This T cell receptor beta chain was found in a study of vaccination effects on CD4 cells after COVID-19. Cells that had been cultured for 10 days were the source of isolated CD4+ T cells. Profiled with immunoSEQ multiplex PCR; TCRdb holds only in-frame clones, not every one. The sample contains more than 30,000 clones, 82% of which appear only once. As for this clone: Its cognate antigen is unknown.

Trimming left V 2 bases short and J 4 bases short, with 8 bases between. There are 14 residues in the CDR3. Germline CDR1 MNHNY, CDR2 SVGAGI (reference sequence). The rearrangement uses TRBV6-6 and TRBJ1-4; D is unclear. This clonotype was sampled from a human donor who received a COVID-19 vaccine. Here the sequenced sample was CD4+ T cells from PBMCs cultured without peptide, taken before COVID-19 vaccination. CDR3 residues: CASSYGQVNEKLFF. The CDR3 nucleotides are TGTGCCAGCAGTTACGGGCAGGTTAATGAAAAACTGTTTTTT.